Shown below are 32 T cell receptor beta chains from a single sample sequenced in a study of blood T cell repertoires in COVID-19. Clones were sequenced by immunoSEQ multiplex PCR, and TCRdb holds only the in-frame ones, with some missing. The sample holds about 160,000 clones, 82% seen once. Sequences were obtained from peripheral blood. The receptors were sampled from a woman of 80 years or more with active or convalescent COVID-19.

The V and J genes are TRBV11-2 and TRBJ2-1, with D possibly being TRBD2 (5 bases). The CDR3 spans 15 residues. Germline V gene sequence: CDR1 SGHAT, CDR2 FQNNGV. V was pared by 2 bases and J by 6 bases, with 14 bases between. CDR3 amino acids: CASSLSSSIGNEQFF. CDR3 nucleotides: TGTGCCAGCAGCTTAAGTTCTAGCATCGGCAATGAGCAGTTCTTC.

The chain has TRBV7-9 and TRBJ2-3, with D possibly TRBD1 on 6 matching bases. The CDR3 covers 15 residues. Germline V gives CDR1 SEHNR, CDR2 FQNEAQ (reference sequence). V lost 2 bases and J 3 bases, leaving 12 bases between the germline ends. The CDR3 loop is CASSLSNRETDTQYF. The CDR3 nucleotides read TGTGCCAGCAGCTTAAGTAACAGGGAAACAGATACGCAGTATTTT.

The V gene is TRBV21-1, the J gene TRBJ2-5; the D call TRBD2 from the table was never checked on the DNA. TRBV21-1 is designated a pseudogene. The CDR3 length is 15 residues. The CDR3 nucleotides are TGTGCCAGCAGCCAAAGGACGCTAGCCTACGAGACCCAGTACTTC. This encodes CASSQRTLAYETQYF.

The genes are TRBV14 and TRBJ1-1; tentatively, D is TRBD1 (6 bases). V gave up 8 bases and J gave up 6 bases, with 13 bases separating them. The germline gives CDR1 SGHDN, CDR2 FVKESK. This CDR3 is built from 12 residues. The CDR3 DNA follows: TGTGCCAGCTCATACAGGGTACCTGAAGCTTTCTTT. Encoded protein: CASSYRVPEAFF.

The rearrangement joins TRBV7-9 to TRBJ2-3, with 15 bases matching TRBD2. This CDR3 is built from 19 residues. V lost 5 bases, J lost 0 bases, and 9 bases stayed unmatched. Germline V CDR1 and CDR2: SEHNR, FQNEAQ (reference sequence). In DNA form, the CDR3 reads TGTGCCAGCAGCCTCGGGACTAGCGGGAGGTTCCGAAGCACAGATACGCAGTATTTT. This translates into CASSLGTSGRFRSTDTQYF. The complete variable domain, with remaining parts taken from reference TRBV7-9 and TRBJ2-3, reads DTGVSQNPRHKITKRGQNVTFRCDPISEHNRLYWYRQTLGQGPEFLTYFQNEAQLEKSRLLSDRFSAERPKGSFSTLEIQRTEQGDSAMYLCASSLGTSGRFRSTDTQYFGPGTRLTVL.

The rearrangement joins TRBV19 to TRBJ1-5; D is possibly TRBD1 (6 bases). The CDR3 sequence is 18 residues long. In germline, CDR1 is LNHDA, CDR2 SQIVND (reference sequence). The ends were cut back, 2 bases at V and 3 bases at J, with 20 bases in the middle. The CDR3 nucleotides read TGTGCCAGTAGTATAATCGCCAGGGGCCTTATAGTCAATCAGCCCCAGCATTTT. It is translated as CASSIIARGLIVNQPQHF.

J is TRBJ2-5 and V is TRBV5-1, with D tentatively TRBD2 (6 bases). Trimming shortened V by 2 bases and J by 5 bases, and 13 bases separated the two germline ends. The germline CDR1 and CDR2 sequences are SGHRS and YFSETQ. The CDR3 spans 14 residues. The CDR3 sequence: CASSLGTPPETQYF. The DNA of the CDR3 is TGCGCCAGCAGCTTAGGGACTCCTCCCGAGACCCAGTACTTC.

The chain employs TRBV11-3 and TRBJ2-1; 9 nucleotides agree with TRBD1. Germline trimming cut 5 bases from V and 3 bases from J; bases unmatched to any gene: 5. CDR1 SGHNT and CDR2 YENEEA come from the germline V gene. This CDR3 is 15 amino acids long. The CDR3 bases are TGTGCCAGCAGCACAGGGGGCGGTTTCTACAATGAGCAGTTCTTC. Translating it yields CASSTGGGFYNEQFF.

The J gene is TRBJ1-5, the V gene TRBV29-1; 10 nucleotides line up with TRBD1. CDR1 SQVTM and CDR2 ANQGSEA come from the germline V gene. The CDR3 length is 17 residues. V trimming: 2 bases; J trimming: 2 bases; junction bases outside the gene matches: 9. The CDR3 DNA is TGCAGCGTTGAACTTGCGACAGGGGGCGCGGGCAATCAGCCCCAGCATTTT. This encodes CSVELATGGAGNQPQHF.

This clone was detected only a few times. The chain has TRBV5-8 and TRBJ1-4; 11 bases map to TRBD1. The CDR3 is 17 amino acids. CDR1 SGHTS and CDR2 YDEGEE come from the germline V gene. The J segment lost 7 bases and the V segment lost 4 bases, leaving 12 bases of the junction unmatched. The CDR3 coding sequence is TGTGCCAGCAGCGACCGGGACAGGGGGTTGAGTGGTGAAAAACTGTTTTTT. Protein product: CASSDRDRGLSGEKLFF.

V gene TRBV20-1 combines with J gene TRBJ2-7; 8 bases are shared with TRBD1. The CDR3 covers 12 residues. The trim removed 4 bases at V and 7 bases at J, leaving 6 bases unmatched. Germline loops: CDR1 DFQATT, CDR2 SNEGSKA (reference sequence). The CDR3 nucleotides are TGCAGTGCTATTGACAGGGGCGGGGAGCAGTACTTC. It specifies CSAIDRGGEQYF.

This clone was counted once. The chain links TRBV6-6 to TRBJ2-5; maybe TRBD1 (6 bases). CDR3 length equals 14 residues. Germline CDR1 is MNHNY and CDR2 is SVGAGI (reference sequence). V dropped 6 bases and J dropped 2 bases, with 13 bases sitting between them. The CDR3, as DNA: TGTGCCAGCAGGGAGAGGACAGCTCAAGAGACCCAGTACTTC. This translates into CASRERTAQETQYF.

The CDR3 sequence: CASSSGPGDGYTF. Here the CDR3 DNA reads TGTGCCAGCAGCTCTGGCCCCGGGGATGGCTACACCTTC. The V gene is TRBV7-3, the J gene TRBJ1-2, with D unresolved. The germline CDR1 and CDR2 sequences are SGHTA and FQGTGA. V gave up 4 bases and J gave up 6 bases, with 12 bases separating them. The CDR3 runs 13 residues.

The chain recombines TRBV29-1 with TRBJ1-4; 7 bases agree with TRBD1. The CDR3 is made up of 14 amino acids. CDR1 and CDR2 from the germline V gene are SQVTM and ANQGSEA. J lost 8 bases, V lost 6 bases, and 12 bases had no gene match. This CDR3 is CSVETGQNGEKLFF. DNA for the CDR3: TGCAGCGTGGAAACGGGACAGAATGGCGAAAAACTGTTTTTT.

This chain uses TRBV5-1 with TRBJ2-6; D is perhaps TRBD2 (6 bases). Per the germline V gene, CDR1 is SGHRS and CDR2 is YFSETQ. The germline V and J ends were trimmed by 4 bases and 0 bases, with 14 bases remaining between them. The length of the CDR3 is 17 residues. CDR3 nucleotides: TGCGCCAGCAGCCCGGGACTCAGAGCCTCTGGGGCCAACGTCCTGACTTTC. Encoded protein: CASSPGLRASGANVLTF.

The chain recombines TRBV15 with TRBJ2-5, with TRBD2 matching 7 bases. This CDR3 has 14 amino acids. In germline, CDR1 is LNHNV, CDR2 YYDKDF (reference sequence). With V trimmed by 4 bases and J by 5 bases, 7 bases remained unmatched. The CDR3 nucleotides read TGTGCCACCAGCACGACTAGCTCCAGGGAGACCCAGTACTTC. It specifies CATSTTSSRETQYF.

This clone appeared once. The V gene is TRBV6-5, the J gene TRBJ2-1, with 8 bases aligning to TRBD1. The CDR3 extends over 13 amino acids. The V and J ends lost 7 bases and 4 bases, in that order; junction bases with no gene match: 3. The germline CDR1 and CDR2 sequences are MNHEY and SVGAGI. CDR3 region: CASTGGKYNEQFF. CDR3 nucleotide sequence: TGTGCCAGCACAGGGGGCAAATACAATGAGCAGTTCTTC.

The rearrangement links TRBV30 to TRBJ2-3, with D uncertain. Germline V CDR1 and CDR2: GTSNPN, SVGIG (reference sequence). This CDR3 has 13 amino acids. The V and J ends lost 4 bases and 4 bases respectively, with 12 bases between them. The CDR3 sequence: CAWNAKTADTQYF. In nucleotides, the CDR3 is TGTGCCTGGAATGCCAAAACGGCAGATACGCAGTATTTT.

This clone was detected only once. The chain carries TRBV6-5 and TRBJ1-3; no firm D call. The CDR3 consists of 13 residues. V was pared by 7 bases and J by 4 bases, with 11 bases between. CDR1 and CDR2 from the germline V gene are MNHEY and SVGAGI. The CDR3 nucleotides read TGTGCCAGCAAAGGGAGCTCCGGAAACACCATATATTTT. Translating gives CASKGSSGNTIYF.

The J gene is TRBJ2-3, the V gene TRBV29-1, with TRBD1 matching 8 bases. This CDR3 has 14 residues. V was clipped by 6 bases and J by 0 bases; unmatched bases: 5. The germline V gene encodes CDR1 SQVTM and CDR2 ANQGSEA. The CDR3 is CSVQGASSTDTQYF. The CDR3 DNA reads as TGCAGCGTCCAGGGGGCGTCTAGCACAGATACGCAGTATTTT.

This chain connects TRBV4-2 to TRBJ2-3, with TRBD2 matching 7 bases. The germline CDR1 and CDR2 sequences are LGHNA and YNFKEQ. J gave up 4 bases and V 4 bases, and 8 bases lay outside the gene matches. The CDR3 length is 15 residues. The CDR3 region has the DNA TGTGCCAGCAGCCCTATAGCGGGTGCAGCAGATACGCAGTATTTT. It yields the protein CASSPIAGAADTQYF.

The chain recombines TRBV5-1 with TRBJ2-2; D gene unclear. CDR3 length: 14 amino acids. Trimming took off 4 bases at V and 1 base at J, with 8 bases between the two ends. Germline V gene lookup returns CDR1 SGHRS and CDR2 YFSETQ. This CDR3 reads CASSVSRNTGELFF. DNA of the CDR3: TGCGCCAGCAGCGTGAGCCGGAACACCGGGGAGCTGTTTTTT.

V gene TRBV7-2 combines with J gene TRBJ1-4, with 8 bases aligning to TRBD1. Losses at the gene ends were 2 bases for V and 6 bases for J; bases not matched to a gene: 5. CDR1 and CDR2 from the germline V gene are SGHTA and FQGNSA. This CDR3 spans 15 amino acids. The CDR3 bases are TGTGCCAGCAGCTTAACGCCAGGGGGCCATGAAAAACTGTTTTTT. It translates to CASSLTPGGHEKLFF.

The table lists this clone with a few counts. The rearrangement links TRBV20-1 to TRBJ1-1; D is uncertain. CDR1 and CDR2 from the germline V gene are DFQATT and SNEGSKA (reference sequence). With 5 bases removed from V and 3 bases from J, the gap between germline ends came to 4 bases. There are 10 residues in the CDR3. The CDR3 DNA follows: TGCAGTGCTTCTGACACTGAAGCTTTCTTT. Translating it yields CSASDTEAFF.

This clone is termed medium-sized. The chain uses TRBV4-2 and TRBJ2-7; 14 bases align to TRBD2. With V trimmed by 1 base and J by 2 bases, 7 bases remained unmatched. The CDR3 totals 18 residues. Germline V gives CDR1 LGHNA, CDR2 YNFKEQ. In nucleotides, the CDR3 is TGTGCCAGCAGCCAAGTGGGACTAGCGGGGGCCCCCGCCTACGAGCAGTACTTC. Translated: CASSQVGLAGAPAYEQYF.

This clone was counted once. The rearrangement links TRBV7-9 to TRBJ1-3; no reliable D call. V was cut by 3 bases and J by 1 base, with 7 bases left in between. In germline, CDR1 is SEHNR, CDR2 FQNEAQ (reference sequence). CDR3 length: 14 amino acids. Here the CDR3 reads CASSFSGSGNTIYF. The CDR3 region has the DNA TGTGCCAGCAGCTTCTCGGGATCTGGAAACACCATATATTTT. Complete variable domain (other parts from reference TRBV7-9 and TRBJ1-3): DTGVSQNPRHKITKRGQNVTFRCDPISEHNRLYWYRQTLGQGPEFLTYFQNEAQLEKSRLLSDRFSAERPKGSFSTLEIQRTEQGDSAMYLCASSFSGSGNTIYFGEGSWLTVV.

V is TRBV6-1 and J is TRBJ2-7, with 10 bases lining up with TRBD2. Germline-derived CDR1 and CDR2 are MNHNS and SASEGT. The CDR3 has 16 amino acids. With V trimmed by 4 bases and J by 0 bases, 6 bases remained unmatched. The CDR3 sequence: CASSARLAGASYEQYF. In DNA, the CDR3 is TGTGCCAGCAGTGCCAGACTAGCGGGCGCCTCCTACGAGCAGTACTTC.

CDR3 protein: CASSPQTSGRAAGELFF. CDR3 in DNA: TGTGCCAGCAGCCCGCAGACTAGCGGGAGGGCCGCCGGGGAGCTGTTTTTT. The chain combines TRBV5-4 with TRBJ2-2; 14 positions agree with TRBD2. Losses at the gene ends were 4 bases for V and 6 bases for J; bases not matched to a gene: 8. The CDR3 has 17 residues. The V gene's germline CDR1 is SGHNT and CDR2 YYREEE (reference sequence).

The rearrangement joins TRBV5-1 to TRBJ1-1; D perhaps matches TRBD1 (5 bases). Germline assignment: CDR1 SGHRS and CDR2 YFSETQ. Trimming took off 1 base at V and 0 bases at J, with 19 bases between the two ends. There are 18 residues in the CDR3. The CDR3 sequence: CASSLFIGQGLMNTEAFF. The CDR3, as DNA: TGCGCCAGCAGCTTGTTCATAGGGCAGGGACTCATGAACACTGAAGCTTTCTTT.

The chain is built from TRBV5-4 and TRBJ2-4; D is possibly TRBD1 (6 bases). The ends were cut back, 4 bases at V and 6 bases at J, with 17 bases in the middle. From germline, CDR1 is SGHNT and CDR2 YYREEE (reference sequence). The CDR3 sequence is 15 residues long. CDR3 sequence (DNA): TGTGCCAGCAGCCGAAAAGGGGGTCTTATAAACATTCAGTACTTC. Encoded protein: CASSRKGGLINIQYF.

The chain links TRBV2 to TRBJ2-7; possibly TRBD2 for D (5 bases). This CDR3 spans 12 amino acids. Looked up from germline, CDR1 is SNHLY and CDR2 is FYNNEI. Trimming removed 5 bases at V and 2 bases at J, with 7 bases between. This chain's CDR3 is CASSPSTYEQYF. The CDR3 nucleotides read TGTGCCAGCAGTCCTAGCACCTACGAGCAGTACTTC.

This chain connects TRBV5-1 to TRBJ1-1; weak D call: TRBD1 (5 bases). The CDR3 consists of 14 residues. Trimming left V 2 bases short and J 3 bases short, with 11 bases between. From germline, CDR1 is SGHRS and CDR2 YFSETQ. CDR3 in amino acids: CASSFTGEDTEAFF. DNA for the CDR3: TGCGCCAGCAGCTTTACGGGGGAGGACACTGAAGCTTTCTTT.